These 25 T cell receptor beta chains share one sample of origin, sequenced in a study of a mutant IDH1 vaccine in newly diagnosed glioma. Noted time point: baseline, week 1 (first vaccination visit). Treatment of the sample: pre-vaccination baseline after standard-of-care therapy. Some clones are missing from TCRdb's copy, which holds only in-frame ones; the method was immunoSEQ multiplex PCR. The sample gives roughly 41,000 clones, around 78% of which show up once; just over 9% is in the top ten. Specimen: PBMCs, collected from a glioma patient treated with radiotherapy, temozolomide or both. These receptors were taken from a man between 40 and 49 years old with glioma. Some clones in this sample may be carry-over from other donors' samples.

The rearrangement links TRBV4-1 to TRBJ1-5; D is unresolved. There are 17 residues in the CDR3. Trimming pared 0 bases from V and 2 bases from J, leaving 14 bases between. The germline V gene encodes CDR1 MGHRA and CDR2 YSYEKL. The CDR3 coding sequence is TGCGCCAGCAGCCAAGATATGAGCGTGGATGGCAATCAGCCCCAGCATTTT. Amino acids: CASSQDMSVDGNQPQHF.

This chain links TRBV19 with TRBJ1-2; a weak D match, TRBD1 (5 bases). The length of the CDR3 is 17 residues. Germline V gene sequence: CDR1 LNHDA, CDR2 SQIVND (reference sequence). The V and J ends lost 1 base and 6 bases respectively, with 21 bases between them. DNA of the CDR3: TGTGCCAGTAGTATAGGGCGGGCAGGGAATTACGCGGATGGCTACACCTTC. Encoded protein: CASSIGRAGNYADGYTF.

The V call is TRBV9, the J call TRBJ1-1, with TRBD1 as a possible D gene (6 bases). The germline CDR1 and CDR2 sequences are SGDLS and YYNGEE. CDR3 length: 15 residues. Trimming pared 6 bases from V and 1 base from J, leaving 16 bases between. The CDR3 DNA follows: TGTGCCAGCACCTCAGCGGGGGCGACGAACACTGAAGCTTTCTTT. It codes for CASTSAGATNTEAFF.

The chain couples TRBV4-2 to TRBJ1-1, with a tentative D call TRBD1 (5 bases). The V gene lost 1 base and the J gene lost 1 base, with 10 bases spanning the gap. CDR3 length: 15 amino acids. Germline CDR1 reads LGHNA; CDR2 reads YNFKEQ. The DNA for the CDR3 is TGTGCCAGCAGCCAAGGTCCGGGGACGAACACTGAAGCTTTCTTT. Translating it yields CASSQGPGTNTEAFF.

The J gene is TRBJ2-7, the V gene TRBV7-2, with D hard to call. The CDR3 is made up of 11 amino acids. Deletions cut 5 bases from V and 4 bases from J, with 6 bases between. CDR1 is SGHTA and CDR2 is FQGNSA in the germline V gene. The DNA of the CDR3 is TGTGCCAGCAGCGATTATTACGAGCAGTACTTC. This encodes CASSDYYEQYF.

This chain links TRBV7-9 with TRBJ1-6, with TRBD1 matching over 7 bases. The CDR3 has 14 residues. Germline V gene sequence: CDR1 SEHNR, CDR2 FQNEAQ (reference sequence). With V trimmed by 9 bases and J by 6 bases, 8 bases remained unmatched. In DNA form, the CDR3 reads TGTGCCAGTATCGGGACAGACTTTAATTCACCCCTCCACTTT. Translating gives CASIGTDFNSPLHF.

The rearrangement uses TRBV5-1 and TRBJ1-1; D is possibly TRBD1 (5 bases). The CDR3 covers 17 residues. V lost 4 bases, J lost 1 base, and 20 bases lay in between. From germline, CDR1 is SGHRS and CDR2 YFSETQ. The CDR3 spells CASSEPFPLDRNTEAFF. CDR3 DNA sequence: TGCGCCAGCAGCGAGCCATTCCCCCTAGACAGGAACACTGAAGCTTTCTTT.

The chain links TRBV5-6 to TRBJ1-1; the D is unclear. Germline values: CDR1 SGHDT, CDR2 YYEEEE. V shed 0 bases and J shed 1 base, with 4 bases lying between them. The CDR3 length is 13 residues. The CDR3 DNA reads as TGTGCCAGCAGCTTGGACAGGAACACTGAAGCTTTCTTT. Its translation is CASSLDRNTEAFF.

This clone came up once. V and J are TRBV5-1 and TRBJ1-4; possible D gene TRBD1, 5 bases. From germline, CDR1 is SGHRS and CDR2 YFSETQ. V lost 1 base and J 8 bases, leaving 18 bases between the germline ends. The CDR3 is 16 amino acids. CDR3 region: CASSLSGGGLGEKLFF. CDR3 nucleotides: TGCGCCAGCAGCTTGTCCGGGGGAGGATTGGGGGAAAAACTGTTTTTT.

J is TRBJ2-2 and V is TRBV5-1; D is possibly TRBD2 (5 bases). This CDR3 is built from 13 residues. Germline CDR1 is SGHRS and CDR2 is YFSETQ. The V and J ends lost 4 bases and 5 bases respectively, with 9 bases between them. CDR3 region: CASSLRETGELFF. In DNA form, the CDR3 reads TGCGCCAGCAGCCTGAGGGAGACCGGGGAGCTGTTTTTT.

V is TRBV29-1 and J is TRBJ1-1; D is undetermined. From germline, CDR1 is SQVTM and CDR2 ANQGSEA. The CDR3 extends over 13 amino acids. V was shortened by 6 bases and J by 1 base, with 12 bases between the two germline ends. The CDR3 region is CSVAPSANTEAFF. The CDR3 DNA reads as TGCAGCGTGGCGCCCAGCGCGAACACTGAAGCTTTCTTT.

The chain's CDR3 is CATHLSTEAFF. The CDR3 DNA reads as TGTGCTACCCATTTGTCCACTGAAGCTTTCTTT. The V gene is TRBV6-5, the J gene TRBJ1-1; no clear D gene. CDR3 length: 11 amino acids. CDR1 is MNHEY, CDR2 SVGAGI, per germline.

Only one count was recorded for this clone. The CDR3 reads CASSPRARGVDNQPQHF. The CDR3 DNA reads TGTGCCAGCAGTCCACGGGCACGGGGGGTGGACAATCAGCCCCAGCATTTT. V usage is TRBV28 and J usage is TRBJ1-5; possible D gene TRBD1, 5 bases. The CDR3 runs to 17 residues. The germline V gene has CDR1 MDHEN and CDR2 SYDVKM. V was clipped by 5 bases and J by 3 bases, with 20 bases between them.

This clone was seen only a few times. The gene calls are TRBV7-2 and TRBJ1-1; D is uncertain. V was cut by 1 base and J by 5 bases, with 11 bases left in between. Germline values: CDR1 SGHTA, CDR2 FQGNSA. The CDR3 length is 14 residues. The CDR3 reads CASSLVLGRTEAFF. The CDR3 DNA follows: TGTGCCAGCAGCTTAGTTCTGGGGAGGACTGAAGCTTTCTTT.

By share, this clone counts as medium-sized (0.01 to 0.1%). The gene calls are TRBV4-2 and TRBJ1-4; no definite D call. Trimming left V 0 bases short and J 0 bases short, with 11 bases between. There are 17 residues in the CDR3. The V gene's germline CDR1 is LGHNA and CDR2 YNFKEQ. The CDR3 loop reads CASSQDLADPTNEKLFF. As DNA, the CDR3 is TGTGCCAGCAGCCAAGATCTGGCAGACCCAACTAATGAAAAACTGTTTTTT.

The V gene is TRBV4-1, the J gene TRBJ2-1; 12 positions match TRBD2. Per the germline V gene, CDR1 is MGHRA and CDR2 is YSYEKL. The CDR3 spans 15 residues. V lost 2 bases to trimming and J lost 6 bases; unmatched junction nucleotides: 2. The CDR3 DNA is TGCGCCAGCAGCCAACTAGCGGGGGGGGCCAATGAGCAGTTCTTC. Protein product: CASSQLAGGANEQFF.

The J gene is TRBJ1-5, the V gene TRBV2; no definite D call. Per the germline V gene, CDR1 is SNHLY and CDR2 is FYNNEI. The CDR3 length is 15 residues. V lost 6 bases and J lost 2, with 14 bases in between. CDR3 nucleotide sequence: TGTGCCAGCAGCCCCGGACCCTGGGGCAATCAGCCCCAGCATTTT. Translated, it gives CASSPGPWGNQPQHF.

The rearrangement uses TRBV2 and TRBJ1-6; tentative D call: TRBD1 (6 bases). Trimming pared 5 bases from V and 6 bases from J, leaving 11 bases between. This CDR3 comprises 14 residues. Germline V gene lookup returns CDR1 SNHLY and CDR2 FYNNEI. DNA for the CDR3: TGTGCCAGCAGTTACGGACAGCCTAATTCACCCCTCCACTTT. It encodes CASSYGQPNSPLHF.

This rearrangement joins TRBV10-3 to TRBJ2-3; TRBD2 aligns across 9 bases. This CDR3 has 16 amino acids. Germline V lookup: CDR1 ENHRY, CDR2 SYGVKD. The V and J ends lost 2 bases and 2 bases, in that order; junction bases with no gene match: 5. Written as DNA, the CDR3 is TGTGCCATCAGTGAGCTCAGCGGGGGGACCACAGATACGCAGTATTTT. Residues: CAISELSGGTTDTQYF.

This chain connects TRBV13 to TRBJ2-6; tentatively, D is TRBD1 or TRBD2 (5 bases each). Germline V CDR1 and CDR2: PRHDT, FYEKMQ (reference sequence). Trimming left V 4 bases short and J 0 bases short, with 16 bases between. The CDR3 consists of 18 residues. CDR3 region: CASSSDWDGDSGANVLTF. CDR3 nucleotide sequence: TGTGCCAGCAGCTCCGATTGGGACGGAGACTCTGGGGCCAACGTCCTGACTTTC.

In its sample, this clone was seen a few times. In DNA form, the CDR3 reads TGTGCCAGCAGCTCTCCACCGGGACAGAATAATTCACCCCTCCACTTT. Translated: CASSSPPGQNNSPLHF. The V and J genes are TRBV5-4 and TRBJ1-6; TRBD1 matches at 7 bases. Per the germline V gene, CDR1 is SGHNT and CDR2 is YYREEE (reference sequence). The CDR3 has 16 amino acids. V trimming: 3 bases; J trimming: 5 bases; junction bases outside the gene matches: 8.

The chain recombines TRBV6-5 with TRBJ2-6, with 11 bases lining up with TRBD1. Germline trimming cut 8 bases from V and 0 bases from J; bases unmatched to any gene: 0. This CDR3 spans 15 amino acids. CDR1 is MNHEY and CDR2 is SVGAGI in the germline V gene. As DNA, the CDR3 is TGTGCCAGCGGGACAGGGGGCTCTGGGGCCAACGTCCTGACTTTC. Amino acid sequence: CASGTGGSGANVLTF.

As regards this clone: Other DNA variants within this sample encode the same CDR3. This sequence joins TRBV5-6 and TRBJ1-5; D remains ambiguous. CDR1 is SGHDT, CDR2 YYEEEE, per germline. CDR3 length equals 12 residues. V shed 0 bases and J shed 2 bases, with 0 bases lying between them. The CDR3 sequence: CASSLGNQPQHF. The DNA for the CDR3 is TGTGCCAGCAGCTTGGGCAATCAGCCCCAGCATTTT.

The chain recombines TRBV4-3 with TRBJ1-1; D remains unclear. Germline V gives CDR1 LGHNA, CDR2 YSLEER. This CDR3 comprises 16 residues. The germline V and J ends were trimmed by 0 bases and 4 bases, with 15 bases remaining between them. The CDR3 loop reads CASSQDSQQLLTEAFF. DNA for the CDR3: TGCGCCAGCAGCCAAGATAGCCAGCAATTGCTCACTGAAGCTTTCTTT.

This clone was seen a single time. This sequence joins TRBV27 and TRBJ2-2, with D possibly being TRBD1 (8 bases). Deletions cut 10 bases from V and 3 bases from J, with 15 bases between. Germline values: CDR1 MNHEY, CDR2 SMNVEV (reference sequence). CDR3 length equals 14 residues. Written as DNA, the CDR3 is TGTGCCACCAGGACAGGGAGGGACACCGGGGAGCTGTTTTTT. Residues: CATRTGRDTGELFF.